These 11 T cell receptor beta chains were all obtained from the same sample, sequenced in a study of Graves' ophthalmopathy and Graves' hyperthyroidism. Researchers took RNA transcripts and amplified TCR beta CDR3 regions from them. The authors performed first-round RT-PCR with HTBI primers and then a second-round multiplex PCR. TCRdb reanalysed the multiplex PCR reads using MiXCR and keeps one entry per CDR3 protein. Of 240,000 or so distinct CDR3 sequences in the sample, around 50% were seen once. The sample consisted of peripheral blood. These receptor sequences come from an adult man with Graves' ophthalmopathy.

About this clonotype itself: Germline and junction disagree at one end, which may indicate a read error. V is TRBV9 and J is TRBJ2-2; possibly TRBD2 for D (5 bases). Germline V lookup: CDR1 SGDLS, CDR2 YYNGEE. This CDR3 is 16 amino acids long. CDR3 residues: CASGLSGPQITGELFF. The CDR3 DNA reads as TGCGCCAGCGGCCTTTCTGGTCCTCAGATAACCGGGGAGCTGTTTTTT.

The sample holds one count of this clonotype. The chain employs TRBV5-5 and TRBJ1-1, with D possibly TRBD1 on 5 matching bases. Germline CDR1 is SGHKS and CDR2 is YYEKEE (reference sequence). Trimming shortened V by 1 base and J by 4 bases, and 11 bases separated the two germline ends. The CDR3 consists of 14 residues. The CDR3 nucleotides are TGTGCCAGCAGCTTGACCTCGAGGGGCACTGAAGCTTTCTTT. Translated: CASSLTSRGTEAFF.

This clonotype was counted only a few times. The chain couples TRBV10-3 to TRBJ1-3; no firm D call. There are 16 residues in the CDR3. V was shortened by 2 bases and J by 0 bases, with 11 bases between the two germline ends. Germline CDR1 ENHRY, CDR2 SYGVKD. Here the CDR3 DNA reads TGTGCCATCAGTGAGAAGGGCGGTAGCTCTGGAAACACCATATATTTT. Amino acid sequence: CAISEKGGSSGNTIYF.

This clonotype was seen a handful of times. The chain joins TRBV10-3 to TRBJ1-1, with 7 bases identical to TRBD1. Germline trimming cut 10 bases from V and 0 bases from J; bases unmatched to any gene: 11. Germline lookup yields CDR1 ENHRY and CDR2 SYGVKD. The CDR3 contains 15 residues. The CDR3 reads CATKGQPLMNTEAFF. CDR3 sequence (DNA): TGTGCCACCAAGGGACAGCCCCTCATGAACACTGAAGCTTTCTTT.

A word on this clonotype: Given a much more abundant clone one base away, this may be a read error. CDR3: CSVVVDTCNQPQHF. The DNA of the CDR3 is TGCAGCGTTGTTGTCGACACTTGCAATCAGCCCCAGCATTTT. This rearrangement joins TRBV29-1 to TRBJ1-5; D not certain. CDR3 length: 14 amino acids. Germline CDR1 SQVTM, CDR2 ANQGSEA. Trimming took 4 bases from V and 2 from J, leaving 12 bases between them.

Points on this clonotype: This may be a read error, as it is one base from a much larger clone. Likely a read error: the CDR3 ends without its conserved phenylalanine or tryptophan. The CDR3 DNA follows: TGCGCCAGCAGCTTGGGGGTCGGCAGGTCCTACGAGCAGTACCTC. Protein sequence: CASSLGVGRSYEQYL. The chain carries TRBV5-1 and TRBJ2-7, with D unresolved. V lost 0 bases to trimming and J lost 1 base, with 11 bases between them. Germline V gives CDR1 SGHRS, CDR2 YFSETQ. The CDR3 totals 15 residues.

This rearrangement joins TRBV20-1 to TRBJ1-6, with TRBD1 identical over 7 bases. CDR3 length equals 14 residues. Germline values: CDR1 DFQATT, CDR2 SNEGSKA (reference sequence). Trimming took 5 bases from V and 7 from J; bases not matched to a gene: 8. The CDR3 DNA sequence: TGCAGTGCTGACGGACAGGTGAAGAATTCACCCCTCCACTTT. Its protein product is CSADGQVKNSPLHF.

This clonotype occurred a few times. The chain joins TRBV7-3 to TRBJ2-7; D remains ambiguous. Germline V gene lookup returns CDR1 SGHTA and CDR2 FQGTGA. V lost 5 bases and J 2 bases, leaving 13 bases between the germline ends. This CDR3 has 14 amino acids. CDR3 residues: CASSPQRPPYEQYF. CDR3 in DNA: TGTGCCAGCAGCCCCCAAAGGCCCCCCTACGAGCAGTACTTC. The full variable domain, rest sourced from reference TRBV7-3 and TRBJ2-7, is GAGVSQTPSNKVTEKGKYVELRCDPISGHTALYWYRQSLGQGPEFLIYFQGTGAADDSGLPNDRFFAVRPEGSVSTLKIQRTERGDSAVYLCASSPQRPPYEQYFGPGTRLTVT.

The V and J genes are TRBV20-1 and TRBJ2-5, with D possibly matching TRBD1 (6 bases). The CDR3 is made up of 13 amino acids. Germline CDR1 reads DFQATT; CDR2 reads SNEGSKA (reference sequence). The V end was cut by 2 bases, the J end by 4 bases, with 11 bases between. In DNA, the CDR3 is TGCAGTGCTAGAACAGGGACGGGAGAGACCCAGTACTTC. Translating it yields CSARTGTGETQYF.

This sequence joins TRBV2 and TRBJ1-4; D gene ambiguous. Per germline, CDR1 SNHLY and CDR2 FYNNEI. The ends were cut back, 5 bases at V and 8 bases at J, with 9 bases in the middle. The CDR3 spans 12 residues. CDR3 amino acids: CASSLSLEKLFF. CDR3 DNA sequence: TGTGCCAGCAGTTTATCACTGGAAAAACTGTTTTTT.

This chain connects TRBV29-1 to TRBJ2-2; the match to TRBD1 covers 8 bases. The germline gives CDR1 SQVTM, CDR2 ANQGSEA. There are 15 residues in the CDR3. V was pared by 3 bases and J by 4 bases, with 7 bases of the junction left unmatched. The CDR3 DNA is TGCAGCGTTGATGGAGGCAGGGGGCTCACCGGGGAGCTGTTTTTT. This translates into CSVDGGRGLTGELFF.